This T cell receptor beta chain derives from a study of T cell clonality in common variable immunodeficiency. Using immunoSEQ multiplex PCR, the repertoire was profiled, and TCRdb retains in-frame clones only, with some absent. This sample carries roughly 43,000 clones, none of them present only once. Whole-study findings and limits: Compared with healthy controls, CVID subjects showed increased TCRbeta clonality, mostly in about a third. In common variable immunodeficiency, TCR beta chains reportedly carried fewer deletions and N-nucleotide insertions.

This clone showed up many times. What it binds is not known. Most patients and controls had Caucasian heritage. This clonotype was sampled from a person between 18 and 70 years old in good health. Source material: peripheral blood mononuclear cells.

CDR3 protein: CASSPGGEGARTEAFF. The part of the CDR3 DNA that was read is TGTGCCAGCAGCCCCGGAGGGGAGGGGGCGCGGACTGAA. The genes are TRBV13 and TRBJ1-1, with 7 bases aligning to TRBD1. The read ends 3 residues early relative to the CDR3; the germline J gene fills the gap. V lost 5 bases to trimming and J lost 5 bases; unmatched junction nucleotides: 14. The CDR3 consists of 16 residues. Per the germline V gene, CDR1 is PRHDT and CDR2 is FYEKMQ (reference sequence).